The 28 T cell receptor beta chains below were found in one sample sequenced in a study of high-grade serous ovarian cancer treatment subgroups. This table comes from immunoSEQ multiplex PCR, and its TCRdb copy is limited to in-frame clones, with some not included. The sample holds 8,500 to 10,000 clones; around 85% are singletons and the top ten take approximately 1.5%. Tumor samples were taken before definitive surgery or chemotherapy. The sequencing sample was made of tumor tissue. Every receptor here comes from a human donor with high-grade serous ovarian cancer.

This chain links TRBV28 with TRBJ1-2; D is unclear. The CDR3 sequence is 18 residues long. Trimming took off 5 bases at V and 5 bases at J, with 27 bases between the two ends. Germline V gene data show CDR1 as MDHEN and CDR2 as SYDVKM. CDR3 bases: TGTGCCAGCAGTCCCTCTCGGGTGACACACCACAAGCCTTATGGCTACACCTTC. This translates into CASSPSRVTHHKPYGYTF.

The genes are TRBV21-1 and TRBJ2-7; the table assigns TRBD1, which was not confirmed against the DNA. TRBV21-1 is designated a pseudogene. This CDR3 has 17 amino acids. CDR3 in DNA: TGTGCCAGCAGCAAGCCTTCATCAGGGGGGAGCTCCTACGAGCAGTACTTC. It translates to CASSKPSSGGSSYEQYF.

The chain links TRBV7-8 to TRBJ2-3, with 8 nucleotides matching TRBD2. V was pared by 2 bases and J by 7 bases, with 8 bases of the junction left unmatched. Germline loops: CDR1 SGHVS, CDR2 FQNEAQ. The CDR3 runs 15 residues. The CDR3, as DNA: TGTGCCAGCAGCTTACTCGGGACTAGGGAGAATACGCAGTATTTT. Its protein product is CASSLLGTRENTQYF.

The chain uses TRBV9 and TRBJ1-5, with 11 bases lining up with TRBD1. Germline CDR1 and CDR2: SGDLS and YYNGEE. The CDR3 length is 15 residues. J lost 6 bases, V lost 4 bases, and 6 bases had no gene match. The CDR3 DNA is TGTGCCAGCAGCACCGGACAGGGGGCCATTCAGCCCCAGCATTTT. Protein sequence: CASSTGQGAIQPQHF.

CDR3 sequence (DNA): TGTGCCAGCAGGCAACAGGGGAGGGTTTTCTTT. Residues: CASRQQGRVFF. The chain carries TRBV6-5 and TRBJ1-1; 7 bases fit TRBD1. Germline CDR1 MNHEY, CDR2 SVGAGI. The CDR3 extends over 11 amino acids. Trimming took 6 bases from V and 13 from J; bases not matched to a gene: 8.

The chain carries TRBV5-1 and TRBJ1-3; 11 bases are shared with TRBD1. This CDR3 is 17 amino acids long. Per the germline V gene, CDR1 is SGHRS and CDR2 is YFSETQ. The ends lost 4 bases at V and 3 bases at J; junction bases unmatched: 9. As DNA, the CDR3 is TGCGCCAGCAGCACCGGACAGGGGGCTTATCATGGAAACACCATATATTTT. Its translation is CASSTGQGAYHGNTIYF.

The V gene is TRBV4-2, the J gene TRBJ2-3, with 8 positions matching TRBD1. This CDR3 has 16 amino acids. CDR1 and CDR2 (germline): LGHNA, YNFKEQ. J was trimmed by 7 bases and V by 0 bases; bases with no gene match: 9. CDR3 nucleotide sequence: TGTGCCAGCAGCCAAGATCTGGCAGGGGGCGGGAATACGCAGTATTTT. Its translation: CASSQDLAGGGNTQYF.

The J gene is TRBJ1-2, the V gene TRBV28; the match to TRBD1 covers 8 bases. CDR1 MDHEN and CDR2 SYDVKM come from the germline V gene. Losses at the gene ends were 10 bases for V and 5 bases for J; bases not matched to a gene: 12. This CDR3 region has 14 residues. The CDR3 is CATTIPQGGYGYTF. In DNA, the CDR3 is TGTGCCACCACCATCCCACAGGGGGGATATGGCTACACCTTC.

The chain uses TRBV5-4 and TRBJ2-1, with 14 positions matching TRBD2. Unmatched junction bases numbered 4, after V lost 4 bases and J lost 7 bases. The CDR3 loop spans 15 amino acids. Germline V gives CDR1 SGHNT, CDR2 YYREEE (reference sequence). This chain's CDR3 is CASSAGTSGSNEQFF. The CDR3 DNA reads as TGTGCCAGCAGCGCCGGGACTAGCGGGAGTAATGAGCAGTTCTTC.

The V and J genes are TRBV28 and TRBJ1-5; D perhaps matches TRBD1 (6 bases). Trimming pared 7 bases from V and 4 bases from J, leaving 20 bases between. CDR1 and CDR2 from the germline V gene are MDHEN and SYDVKM. There are 16 residues in the CDR3. The chain's CDR3 is CASIRGGGLGNQPQHF. In DNA form, the CDR3 reads TGTGCCAGCATTCGTGGCGGGGGGCTGGGGAATCAGCCCCAGCATTTT.

The chain employs TRBV4-1 and TRBJ1-5; perhaps TRBD1 as D (6 bases). The CDR3 is 17 residues long. Trimming pared 0 bases from V and 4 bases from J, leaving 16 bases between. The germline gives CDR1 MGHRA, CDR2 YSYEKL. For the CDR3, the DNA is TGCGCCAGCAGCCAAGAAGGGGCAGGGGCCATTAATCAGCCCCAGCATTTT. It codes for CASSQEGAGAINQPQHF.

The chain links TRBV4-1 to TRBJ2-6, with TRBD2 identical over 9 bases. The CDR3 length is 20 residues. CDR1 MGHRA and CDR2 YSYEKL come from the germline V gene. Germline trimming cut 2 bases from V and 1 base from J; bases unmatched to any gene: 12. The CDR3 protein is CASSQTPFSGGTSGANVLTF. The CDR3 DNA sequence: TGCGCCAGCAGCCAAACACCTTTCAGCGGGGGGACTTCTGGGGCCAACGTCCTGACTTTC.

The rearrangement uses TRBV7-2 and TRBJ2-7; the D gene is possibly TRBD2 (6 bases). V was trimmed by 1 base and J by 3 bases, leaving 13 bases between them. Germline lookup yields CDR1 SGHTA and CDR2 FQGNSA. The length of the CDR3 is 15 residues. DNA for the CDR3: TGTGCCAGCAGCTTAGTTGGGGGAGGAAACTACGAGCAGTACTTC. It codes for CASSLVGGGNYEQYF.

V usage is TRBV23-1 and J usage is TRBJ1-5; 8 nucleotides align to TRBD1. TRBV23-1 belongs to the ORF category, with a function that is uncertain. The CDR3 loop spans 17 amino acids. Trimming removed 1 base from V and 6 bases from J; junction bases left unmatched: 11. The CDR3 is CASSQYSGTGASQPQHF. The CDR3 coding sequence is TGCGCCAGCAGTCAATACTCTGGGACAGGAGCTTCTCAGCCCCAGCATTTT.

Concerning this clone itself: A junction end diverges from the germline sequence, so it may reflect a read error. The gene calls are TRBV28 and TRBJ1-3; D not certain. The CDR3 is 14 amino acids. CDR1 is MDHEN and CDR2 is SYDVKM in the germline V gene. DNA for the CDR3: TGTGCCAGCAGTTTAGGCCTCTCTGGAGACACCATATATTTT. Protein: CASSLGLSGDTIYF.

The V and J genes are TRBV11-2 and TRBJ2-6, with D unclear. Germline-derived CDR1 and CDR2 are SGHAT and FQNNGV. The CDR3 extends over 13 amino acids. V was trimmed by 1 base and J by 2 bases, leaving 0 bases between them. The chain's CDR3 is CASSLAGANVLTF. The CDR3 nucleotides are TGTGCCAGCAGCTTAGCTGGGGCCAACGTCCTGACTTTC.

The count of this clone is one. V is TRBV4-2 and J is TRBJ2-3; the match to TRBD2 covers 9 bases. V was clipped by 0 bases and J by 3 bases; unmatched bases: 10. The CDR3 runs to 18 residues. Germline V CDR1 and CDR2: LGHNA, YNFKEQ. In DNA form, the CDR3 reads TGTGCCAGCAGCCAAGATTTTGGAGCGGGAGGTCCAACAGATACGCAGTATTTT. Its protein product is CASSQDFGAGGPTDTQYF.

The chain uses TRBV7-2 and TRBJ2-7; D tentatively reads TRBD1 or TRBD2 (6 bases each). Germline CDR1 and CDR2: SGHTA and FQGNSA. There are 15 residues in the CDR3. Trimming stripped 6 bases from V and 3 bases from J, with 18 bases between. The CDR3 is CASSPGASGDYEQYF. In DNA, the CDR3 is TGTGCCAGCAGTCCGGGGGCCAGCGGAGACTACGAGCAGTACTTC.

V gene TRBV12-2 combines with J gene TRBJ1-1; the table's D call, TRBD1, was not checked against the DNA. TRBV12-2 is annotated as a pseudogene. The CDR3 length is 14 residues. The CDR3 coding sequence is TGTGCAAGTCGCTGGGGGCTTCGACGCACTGAAGCTTTCTTT. Protein: CASRWGLRRTEAFF.

V is TRBV29-1 and J is TRBJ2-5, with 9 bases aligning to TRBD1. The junction had 8 bases not matched to a gene; V was cut back by 7 bases and J by 5 bases. CDR3 length: 13 residues. CDR1 and CDR2 from the germline V gene are SQVTM and ANQGSEA. The CDR3, as DNA: TGCAGCGCGGGACAGGGTCTTCAGGAGACCCAGTACTTC. Translated, it gives CSAGQGLQETQYF. Filled out from reference TRBV29-1 and TRBJ2-5, the complete variable domain reads SAVISQKPSRDICQRGTSLTIQCQVDSQVTMMFWYRQQPGQSLTLIATANQGSEATYESGFVIDKFPISRPNLTFSTLTVSNMSPEDSSIYLCSAGQGLQETQYFGPGTRLLVL.

The chain couples TRBV10-3 to TRBJ2-2, with 12 nucleotides matching TRBD2. J gave up 4 bases and V 4 bases, and 7 bases lay outside the gene matches. The CDR3 contains 17 residues. In germline, CDR1 is ENHRY, CDR2 SYGVKD. For the CDR3, the DNA is TGTGCCATCAGTGTGACTAGCGGGAGAGGAAGCACCGGGGAGCTGTTTTTT. This gives the protein CAISVTSGRGSTGELFF.

CDR3 sequence (DNA): TGTGCCAGCAGTTCCCGTCAGGGGATGTCTGAAGCTTTCTTT. Translation: CASSSRQGMSEAFF. The chain carries TRBV6-5 and TRBJ1-1; possibly TRBD1 for D (6 bases). This CDR3 has 14 residues. V was clipped by 4 bases and J by 6 bases, with 15 bases between them. The germline CDR1 and CDR2 sequences are MNHEY and SVGAGI.

This chain joins TRBV11-3 and TRBJ2-2; 10 positions match TRBD2. V trimming: 6 bases; J trimming: 1 base; junction bases outside the gene matches: 5. There are 16 residues in the CDR3. Germline CDR1 reads SGHNT; CDR2 reads YENEEA. CDR3 nucleotides: TGTGCCAGCAGTTCTGGGACTAGCGTGAACACCGGGGAGCTGTTTTTT. Amino acids: CASSSGTSVNTGELFF.

The chain has TRBV27 and TRBJ1-1, with TRBD1 as a possible D gene (5 bases). The V gene's germline CDR1 is MNHEY and CDR2 SMNVEV (reference sequence). The CDR3 consists of 13 residues. V lost 2 bases to trimming and J lost 3 bases, with 7 bases between them. The chain's CDR3 is CASSLGGDTEAFF. The CDR3 DNA reads TGTGCCAGCAGTTTAGGGGGGGACACTGAAGCTTTCTTT.

The chain is built from TRBV14 and TRBJ2-7; TRBD1 matches 7 bases. After removal of 4 bases from V and 6 bases from J, the junction contained 9 bases not matched to a gene. The germline V gene has CDR1 SGHDN and CDR2 FVKESK. The CDR3 is made up of 14 amino acids. CDR3 sequence: CASSLSTGRLEQYF. The CDR3 DNA is TGTGCCAGCAGCCTCTCGACAGGGCGGCTCGAGCAGTACTTC.

The gene calls are TRBV7-9 and TRBJ1-2; 9 bases map to TRBD1. The germline V gene encodes CDR1 SEHNR and CDR2 FQNEAQ (reference sequence). This CDR3 comprises 18 residues. J gave up 6 bases and V 6 bases, and 20 bases lay outside the gene matches. Here the CDR3 reads CASSYTGTGSIPSDGYTF. The CDR3, as DNA: TGTGCCAGCAGTTATACCGGGACAGGGTCAATCCCATCGGATGGCTACACCTTC.

The rearrangement uses TRBV18 and TRBJ1-4; 9 positions agree with TRBD1. The ends lost 3 bases at V and 10 bases at J; junction bases unmatched: 18. The CDR3 spans 18 residues. Germline assignment: CDR1 KGHSH and CDR2 LQKENI. This CDR3 reads CASSPRVPGQGPNRKLFF. The CDR3 DNA is TGTGCCAGCTCACCCCGTGTCCCGGGACAGGGACCAAATCGAAAACTGTTTTTT.

The genes are TRBV27 and TRBJ2-7; 11 bases align to TRBD2. The trim removed 4 bases at V and 4 bases at J, leaving 9 bases unmatched. Per germline, CDR1 MNHEY and CDR2 SMNVEV (reference sequence). There are 16 residues in the CDR3. CDR3 protein: CASSSPGTSGFYEQYF. DNA of the CDR3: TGTGCCAGCAGTTCCCCCGGGACTAGCGGTTTTTACGAGCAGTACTTC.